The 25 T cell receptor beta chains presented below share a single source sample, sequenced in a study of radiation and T cells in renal cell carcinoma. Time point in this sample: blood 4 weeks post-SBRT, at nephrectomy. As for treatment: 15 Gy SBRT to primary tumor, nephrectomy 4 weeks later. Assay used: immunoSEQ multiplex PCR; TCRdb lists only in-frame clones, some missing. Found here are about 43,000 clones, 80% to 85% of them singletons; the top ten hold about 30%. Here the sequenced sample was blood, taken from a patient whose treatment included radiotherapy and nephrectomy. The receptors come from a woman in her seventies with renal cell carcinoma.

The gene calls are TRBV19 and TRBJ2-5; the match to TRBD2 covers 11 bases. With V trimmed by 6 bases and J by 4 bases, 13 bases remained unmatched. This CDR3 has 17 residues. Germline lookup yields CDR1 LNHDA and CDR2 SQIVND (reference sequence). The CDR3 here is CASRGAARLAGTETQYF. CDR3 DNA: TGTGCCAGTAGAGGTGCCGCCCGACTAGCGGGAACAGAGACCCAGTACTTC.

CDR3 residues: CASSFEKTGTNSPLHF. DNA for the CDR3: TGCGCCAGCAGCTTCGAGAAGACAGGAACTAATTCACCCCTCCACTTT. This rearrangement joins TRBV5-1 to TRBJ1-6; the D gene is possibly TRBD1 (6 bases). The CDR3 consists of 16 residues. V was pared by 2 bases and J by 6 bases, with 15 bases between. CDR1 and CDR2 from the germline V gene are SGHRS and YFSETQ. The full variable domain, rest sourced from reference TRBV5-1 and TRBJ1-6, is KAGVTQTPRYLIKTRGQQVTLSCSPISGHRSVSWYQQTPGQGLQFLFEYFSETQRNKGNFPGRFSGRQFSNSRSEMNVSTLELGDSALYLCASSFEKTGTNSPLHFGNGTRLTVT.

This clone has only one observation. V is TRBV5-4 and J is TRBJ2-6, with no clear D. The CDR3 is made up of 15 amino acids. Germline assignment: CDR1 SGHNT and CDR2 YYREEE (reference sequence). V dropped 4 bases and J dropped 2 bases, with 10 bases sitting between them. The CDR3 reads CASSTFGAGANVLTF. CDR3 sequence (DNA): TGTGCCAGCAGCACTTTTGGGGCTGGGGCCAACGTCCTGACTTTC. Drawing the rest from reference TRBV5-4 and TRBJ2-6, the complete variable domain is ETGVTQSPTHLIKTRGQQVTLRCSSQSGHNTVSWYQQALGQGPQFIFQYYREEENGRGNFPPRFSGLQFPNYSSELNVNALELDDSALYLCASSTFGAGANVLTFGAGSRLTVL.

V is TRBV5-6 and J is TRBJ1-2; TRBD1 matches 7 bases. Germline V gene sequence: CDR1 SGHDT, CDR2 YYEEEE. The CDR3 extends over 15 amino acids. V gave up 4 bases and J gave up 9 bases; unmatched junction bases: 15. The DNA of the CDR3 is TGTGCCAGCAGCCTATTAGACAGGGAGATTATTCGCTACACCTTC. This codes for CASSLLDREIIRYTF.

The genes are TRBV5-6 and TRBJ1-1; a possible D gene is TRBD1 (5 bases). V lost 0 bases, J lost 0 bases, and 9 bases lay in between. The CDR3 contains 15 residues. Germline CDR1 and CDR2: SGHDT and YYEEEE. CDR3 DNA sequence: TGTGCCAGCAGCTTGGTTGGGGGTATGAACACTGAAGCTTTCTTT. Amino acids: CASSLVGGMNTEAFF. Supplemented by reference TRBV5-6 and TRBJ1-1, the full variable domain reads DAGVTQSPTHLIKTRGQQVTLRCSPKSGHDTVSWYQQALGQGPQFIFQYYEEEERQRGNFPDRFSGHQFPNYSSELNVNALLLGDSALYLCASSLVGGMNTEAFFGQGTRLTVV.

The V call is TRBV5-6, the J call TRBJ1-3, with D possibly TRBD1 on 5 matching bases. The CDR3 runs 16 residues. The germline V gene encodes CDR1 SGHDT and CDR2 YYEEEE. V lost 2 bases and J lost 0, with 12 bases in between. CDR3 loop: CASSFGAKSSGNTIYF. As DNA, the CDR3 is TGTGCCAGCAGCTTTGGGGCGAAATCCTCTGGAAACACCATATATTTT.

The rearrangement joins TRBV4-3 to TRBJ1-2; tentative D call: TRBD1 (5 bases). Germline CDR1 and CDR2: LGHNA and YSLEER. The ends were cut back, 0 bases at V and 4 bases at J, with 12 bases in the middle. The CDR3 is made up of 15 amino acids. The CDR3 spells CASSQDPEGFYGYTF. Here the CDR3 DNA reads TGCGCCAGCAGCCAAGACCCGGAGGGGTTCTATGGCTACACCTTC.

V usage is TRBV19 and J usage is TRBJ1-5; 9 bases line up with TRBD1. The germline V gene has CDR1 LNHDA and CDR2 SQIVND (reference sequence). V was clipped by 5 bases and J by 2 bases; unmatched bases: 10. CDR3 length: 17 residues. CDR3 nucleotide sequence: TGTGCCAGTAGTGACAGGGACAGGGAGGACGGCAATCAGCCCCAGCATTTT. Protein sequence: CASSDRDREDGNQPQHF.

The rearrangement links TRBV2 to TRBJ2-7, with D possibly matching TRBD2 (5 bases). This CDR3 region has 12 residues. The V and J ends lost 6 bases and 7 bases respectively, with 13 bases between them. Per the germline V gene, CDR1 is SNHLY and CDR2 is FYNNEI. The CDR3, as DNA: TGTGCCAGCAGGCCTGAGGGTCAAGAGCAGTACTTC. Translated: CASRPEGQEQYF.

The V call is TRBV30, the J call TRBJ2-2; tentatively, D is TRBD2 (6 bases). V lost 3 bases to trimming and J lost 6 bases, with 11 bases between them. The CDR3 extends over 13 amino acids. The germline CDR1 and CDR2 sequences are GTSNPN and SVGIG (reference sequence). Written as DNA, the CDR3 is TGTGCCTGGAGAGTAGCGGCCTCCGGGGAGCTGTTTTTT. It yields the protein CAWRVAASGELFF. The full variable domain, with the rest looked up from reference TRBV30 and TRBJ2-2, is SQTIHQWPATLVQPVGSPLSLECTVEGTSNPNLYWYRQAAGRGLQLLFYSVGIGQISSEVPQNLSASRPQDRQFILSSKKLLLSDSGFYLCAWRVAASGELFFGEGSRLTVL.

The chain recombines TRBV5-1 with TRBJ2-3; 12 nucleotides agree with TRBD2. Germline V gene lookup returns CDR1 SGHRS and CDR2 YFSETQ. The CDR3 is made up of 17 amino acids. V lost 4 bases and J lost 7; bases outside the gene matches: 13. CDR3 in DNA: TGCGCCAGCAGCCTCGGGGTGCTAGCGGGGGGGCCGAATACGCAGTATTTT. Translated: CASSLGVLAGGPNTQYF.

This clone was detected a few times. This sequence joins TRBV7-8 and TRBJ2-5; 8 bases are shared with TRBD2. The J segment lost 6 bases and the V segment lost 4 bases, leaving 7 bases of the junction unmatched. Looked up from germline, CDR1 is SGHVS and CDR2 is FQNEAQ. The CDR3 is made up of 14 amino acids. For the CDR3, the DNA is TGTGCCAGCAGCTCCAGCGGGGGCAGGAAGACCCAGTACTTC. Amino acids: CASSSSGGRKTQYF.

This chain joins TRBV10-3 and TRBJ2-5; D uncertain. This CDR3 has 13 residues. V lost 10 bases and J lost 7, with 19 bases in between. The V gene's germline CDR1 is ENHRY and CDR2 SYGVKD. The CDR3 bases are TGTGCCACCCTGGAACAATCGGTTGGGACCCAGTACTTC. Amino acid sequence: CATLEQSVGTQYF.

The chain couples TRBV5-1 to TRBJ2-3, with 10 nucleotides matching TRBD2. The CDR3 is 16 residues long. Trimming at V came to 5 bases and at J to 0 bases, leaving 6 bases not matched to a gene. Germline loops: CDR1 SGHRS, CDR2 YFSETQ. Written as DNA, the CDR3 is TGCGCCAGCAGTATAGCGGGAGGCCCTAGCACAGATACGCAGTATTTT. Residues: CASSIAGGPSTDTQYF.

The V and J genes are TRBV27 and TRBJ2-3; D call uncertain. Germline CDR1 MNHEY, CDR2 SMNVEV (reference sequence). V lost 3 bases to trimming and J lost 1 base, with 11 bases between them. The CDR3 extends over 15 amino acids. The CDR3 region has the DNA TGTGCCAGCAGTTTCATGGTTGGGGGCACAGATACGCAGTATTTT. It is translated as CASSFMVGGTDTQYF.

In its sample, this clone was seen a few times. The gene calls are TRBV5-1 and TRBJ2-7, with TRBD1 identical over 9 bases. The CDR3 runs 15 residues. With V trimmed by 4 bases and J by 7 bases, 12 bases remained unmatched. Germline CDR1 and CDR2: SGHRS and YFSETQ. The CDR3 DNA reads TGCGCCAGCAGCCCTATACAGGGGGCGGTTGGAGAGCAGTACTTC. This gives the protein CASSPIQGAVGEQYF.

The rearrangement joins TRBV2 to TRBJ2-5; D gene uncertain. CDR3 length equals 13 residues. Deletions cut 5 bases from V and 2 bases from J, with 9 bases between. The germline gives CDR1 SNHLY, CDR2 FYNNEI. The CDR3 is CASSYLEQETQYF. In DNA form, the CDR3 reads TGTGCCAGCAGTTACTTGGAACAAGAGACCCAGTACTTC.

The CDR3 loop is CASSLVPRDEQYF. CDR3 DNA sequence: TGTGCCAGCAGCTTGGTCCCGCGGGACGAGCAGTACTTC. The V and J genes are TRBV5-6 and TRBJ2-7, with D perhaps TRBD2 (5 bases). V was shortened by 0 bases and J by 5 bases, with 9 bases between the two germline ends. CDR1 is SGHDT, CDR2 YYEEEE, per germline. The CDR3 is 13 residues long. The full variable domain, its missing parts supplied by reference TRBV5-6 and TRBJ2-7, is DAGVTQSPTHLIKTRGQQVTLRCSPKSGHDTVSWYQQALGQGPQFIFQYYEEEERQRGNFPDRFSGHQFPNYSSELNVNALLLGDSALYLCASSLVPRDEQYFGPGTRLTVT.

V and J are TRBV27 and TRBJ1-6; TRBD1 is a possible D gene (6 bases). The V gene's germline CDR1 is MNHEY and CDR2 SMNVEV (reference sequence). Trimming took off 6 bases at V and 4 bases at J, with 10 bases between the two ends. CDR3 length: 14 residues. The CDR3 sequence: CASSTQGYNSPLHF. In DNA, the CDR3 is TGTGCCAGCAGCACCCAGGGGTATAATTCACCCCTCCACTTT.

J is TRBJ1-1 and V is TRBV29-1; D gene ambiguous. This CDR3 contains 13 residues. V lost 5 bases, J lost 0 bases, and 10 bases lay in between. Germline CDR1 reads SQVTM; CDR2 reads ANQGSEA. The CDR3: CSVRRNMNTEAFF. The CDR3 DNA reads as TGCAGCGTTCGACGCAATATGAACACTGAAGCTTTCTTT. Supplemented by reference TRBV29-1 and TRBJ1-1, the full variable domain reads SAVISQKPSRDICQRGTSLTIQCQVDSQVTMMFWYRQQPGQSLTLIATANQGSEATYESGFVIDKFPISRPNLTFSTLTVSNMSPEDSSIYLCSVRRNMNTEAFFGQGTRLTVV.

Within the sample, this clone is medium-sized (0.01 to 0.1%). V gene TRBV14 combines with J gene TRBJ1-1, with unresolved D. Germline V gene data show CDR1 as SGHDN and CDR2 as FVKESK. V was cut by 6 bases and J by 7 bases, with 15 bases left in between. This CDR3 region has 13 residues. The CDR3 reads CASSRLSAIEAFF. The CDR3 coding sequence is TGTGCCAGCAGTCGCCTGTCCGCGATTGAAGCTTTCTTT.

The CDR3 bases are TGTGCCAGTAGTTCGGTGGCTAGCGGCAGCAATGAGCAGTTCTTC. It translates to CASSSVASGSNEQFF. V usage is TRBV19 and J usage is TRBJ2-1; 7 bases map to TRBD2. Germline CDR1 and CDR2: LNHDA and SQIVND (reference sequence). V trimming: 5 bases; J trimming: 6 bases; junction bases outside the gene matches: 10. The CDR3 has 15 amino acids.

The V and J genes are TRBV19 and TRBJ2-2; D assignment may be TRBD1 or TRBD2 (5 bases each). V was shortened by 4 bases and J by 1 base, with 10 bases between the two germline ends. This CDR3 contains 15 residues. Germline loops: CDR1 LNHDA, CDR2 SQIVND (reference sequence). The DNA of the CDR3 is TGTGCCAGTAGTACCGGGACGGTGAACACCGGGGAGCTGTTTTTT. This translates into CASSTGTVNTGELFF.

To note about this clone: The junction departs from the called germline gene at one end, perhaps through a read error. The chain is built from TRBV9 and TRBJ2-1; 8 bases line up with TRBD2. Per germline, CDR1 SGDLS and CDR2 YYNGEE. This CDR3 is built from 13 residues. CDR3 amino acids: CASLPRAGGLEIF. The CDR3 DNA reads as TGTGCCAGCCTCCCCCGGGCGGGGGGCCTCGAGATCTTC.

This clone was counted a few times. The gene calls are TRBV18 and TRBJ2-6; TRBD1 matches 8 bases. The CDR3 has 16 residues. Trimming removed 4 bases from V and 2 bases from J; junction bases left unmatched: 4. The V gene's germline CDR1 is KGHSH and CDR2 LQKENI. The CDR3: CASSRDRRAGANVLTF. The DNA of the CDR3 is TGTGCCAGCTCACGGGACAGGAGGGCTGGGGCCAACGTCCTGACTTTC.